This is a list of T cell receptor beta chains from one sample in a study of blood T cell repertoires in COVID-19. TCRdb keeps only in-frame clones here, not all; method: immunoSEQ multiplex PCR. The sample lists approximately 50,000 clones, about nine tenths occurring once. Sequencing used peripheral blood. These receptors came from a man between 35 and 55 years old with acute or convalescent COVID-19. The conserved cysteine and the conserved F or W are not part of the CDR3 here. Clone size appears in some rows only: once, few, many, or a class for an expanded clone.

clone_size,v_call,cdr3_aa
-,TRBV5-4,ASSPSGQAYEQY
-,TRBV9,ASSFGTGNTGELF
-,TRBV6-1,ASSARTGTGVLSYT
-,TRBV5-4,ASSSGTGGTGELF
-,TRBV21-1,ASMSQLWTGPLSYEQY
-,TRBV19,ASSIGKPGAEKLF
-,TRBV5-6,ASSLGAGVIEKLF
few,TRBV4-1,ASSQGPQGPYGYT
few,TRBV6-4,ASSDSSHNEQF
-,TRBV12-3/TRBV12-4,ASSTRGATEAF
-,TRBV27,ASSFGSPGSPQH
-,TRBV27,ASSLRWTGDNSPLH
-,TRBV4-3,ASSQDRNTEAF
-,TRBV19,ASSPSGPYNEQF
-,TRBV19,ASSGQGKLAKNIQY
-,TRBV18,ASSHLQGPSPSYEQY
-,TRBV27,ASSLRTAMNTEAF
-,TRBV11-2,ASSLRRANQETQY
-,TRBV7-9,ASSDTLTGTGNTIY
once,TRBV6-6,ASSSPDRNTEAF
-,TRBV7-9,ASSSRGGSYEQY